This TCR beta chain was identified during a study of sequential checkpoint blockade in melanoma (dated by TCRdb to the late 2010s). For context, the study as a whole: In a 1:1 randomization, patients received either first-line nivolumab then ipilimumab (arm A) or ipilimumab then nivolumab (arm B). Maintenance nivolumab came after each of the two trial sequences. DNA from roughly 83 melanoma tumor samples collected before treatment underwent TCRbeta immunosequencing. For 20 to 25 patients, matched tumor biopsies were taken both before treatment and at week 13, after single-agent nivolumab (arm A) or ipilimumab (arm B). Roughly 80% of the matched tumor biopsy pairs taken before and after treatment were from the same lesion.

The treatment or condition label of this sample denotes: randomized to nivolumab then ipilimumab (arm A) or the reverse (arm B). Prior DNA-damaging chemotherapy had not been received by any trial patient. Samples were obtained from patients with melanoma enrolled in CheckMate 064, a randomized, open-label phase II trial of sequential checkpoint blockade. Genomic DNA from formalin-fixed paraffin-embedded (FFPE) tissue samples was used for tumor TCR sequencing. Germline trimming amounts to 4 bases on V and 6 bases on J, with 8 as the count of junction bases outside the gene matches. From the cysteine through the phenylalanine, the CDR3 covers 15 amino acids. Here the CDR3 DNA is all that survives: 45 bases in frame from base 1. For CDR1 and CDR2, the germline V gene lists SGHNT and YENEEA. The full study reports these points: Clinical benefit was about 30 times more likely to be achieved by patients whose tumor T-cell fraction and clonality increased by week 13. Within-arm analyses of tumor T-cell fraction were constrained by small sample sizes and reduced statistical power. Tumor T-cell fraction and clonality correlated with PD-L1 staining and CD8+ T-cell counts but not with mutational load. The model for predicting response that combines TCR metrics with mutation burden needs to be validated in larger, independent patient cohorts. Among patients in arm A, the nivolumab-first arm, pretreatment tumor TIL clonality was associated with response (P = .04).

This clone qualifies as medium-sized (0.01 to 0.1%). No antigen is known for it. Per-nucleotide qualities are absent, and no much larger clonotype sits a single base away. The immunoSEQ Assay was used to immunosequence TCRbeta CDR3 regions from genomic DNA. Genomic DNA was amplified by bias-controlled multiplex PCR before high-throughput sequencing. The authors' analysis ran thus. To quantify the absolute abundance of each unique TCRbeta CDR3 region, the sequences were collapsed and filtered. Clonality, defined as 1 minus Pielou's evenness, was calculated using only productive rearrangements. To compute tumor T-cell fraction, TCRbeta template counts were normalized to usable DNA, with usable DNA estimated from several housekeeping genes. A previously published method was used to identify clones with significantly greater frequencies in on-treatment samples than in baseline samples. Entries here come from immuneACCESS through TCRdb and include only in-frame sequences with V and J called. Some clones fail to appear in such tables; in the studies checked, an unresolved V gene covers under half of the shortfall, and the cause of the remainder is unknown. The V and J calls and clone size come from that table; D and trimming were worked out from the DNA. Counted in this sample were about 1,400 clones; just over 20% of them appeared once. The ten most abundant clones make up approximately 16% of the sample.

Recombination linked TRBV11-3 to TRBJ2-2, with 7 middle bases fitting TRBD1. The source material was tumor tissue (inferred from file names), sampled from a patient given nivolumab and ipilimumab in sequence. The sequence derives from a human donor with melanoma. The nucleotides are TGTGCCAGCAGCTGGGGGACAGTTTTAGCCGGGGAGCTGTTTTTT. Its protein is CASSWGTVLAGELFF.